A selection of T cell receptor beta chains follows, all from one sample in a study of cytomegalovirus exposure and HLA in healthy donors. The assay was immunoSEQ multiplex PCR, and TCRdb's table has in-frame clones only and misses some. With nearly 200,000 clones in the sample, the ten largest clones hold less than 0.85%. What was sequenced was PBMCs. The receptors come from a boy between 10 and 17 years old in good health and CMV-seronegative. The CDR3 runs from the conserved cysteine through the conserved F or W. The D gene is left open where the match is weak.

D gene | J gene | V gene | CDR3 protein | CDR3 DNA
TRBD2 | TRBJ2-1 | TRBV7-7 | CASSAGGVTAEQFF | TGTGCTAGCAGCGCGGGGGGAGTCACGGCTGAGCAGTTCTTC
TRBD1 | TRBJ1-2 | TRBV11-2 | CASGRTGNYGYTF | TGTGCCAGCGGACGGACAGGGAACTATGGCTACACCTTC
NA | TRBJ2-2 | TRBV27 | CASSLGQGAGELFF | TGTGCCAGCAGTTTAGGCCAGGGTGCCGGGGAGCTGTTTTTT
NA | TRBJ2-5 | TRBV2 | CASSAPGETQYF | TGTGCCAGCAGTGCTCCCGGGGAGACCCAGTACTTC
TRBD1 | TRBJ1-1 | TRBV7-9 | CASSLDRGRTEAFF | TGTGCCAGCAGCTTAGACAGGGGACGTACTGAAGCTTTCTTT
TRBD1 | TRBJ2-3 | TRBV6-4 | CASSVAAGGDDTQYF | TGTGCCAGCAGTGTAGCGGCAGGGGGCGACGATACGCAGTATTTT
NA | TRBJ1-1 | TRBV5-5 | CASRAGAGLEAFF | TGTGCCAGCAGGGCTGGTGCAGGGTTGGAAGCTTTCTTT
NA | TRBJ1-3 | TRBV13 | CASSLGDSRSGNTIYF | TGTGCCAGCAGCTTAGGGGACAGTCGCTCTGGAAACACCATATATTTT
NA | TRBJ2-7 | TRBV19 | CASSSLGGGEQYF | TGTGCCAGTAGTTCCCTGGGAGGCGGCGAGCAGTACTTC
NA | TRBJ2-7 | TRBV27 | CASSYRRDYEQYF | TGTGCCAGCAGTTACCGGAGGGACTACGAGCAGTACTTC
NA | TRBJ1-4 | TRBV11-2 | CASSPQGAELATNEKLFF | TGTGCCAGCAGCCCCCAAGGGGCAGAGCTTGCAACTAATGAAAAACTGTTTTTT
NA | TRBJ1-3 | TRBV10-3 | CAIRRAQLPSGNTIYF | TGTGCCATCAGGAGGGCTCAGTTGCCCTCTGGAAACACCATATATTTT
NA | TRBJ2-1 | TRBV2 | CASRRRGNEQFF | TGTGCCAGCAGGAGGAGGGGTAATGAGCAGTTCTTC
NA | TRBJ1-4 | TRBV27 | CASSLGGLGPATNEKLFF | TGTGCCAGCAGTTTGGGAGGACTGGGACCTGCAACTAATGAAAAACTGTTTTTT
NA | TRBJ1-6 | TRBV7-2 | CASSYDRRSYNSPLHF | TGTGCCAGCAGCTATGACAGGCGCTCCTATAATTCACCCCTCCACTTT
NA | TRBJ2-1 | TRBV5-6 | CASSFRAGGNPYNEQFF | TGTGCCAGCAGCTTCCGAGCCGGAGGGAATCCCTACAATGAGCAGTTCTTC
NA | TRBJ1-2 | TRBV9 | CASSVEGGSGGYTF | TGTGCCAGCAGCGTAGAGGGAGGGTCTGGTGGCTACACCTTC
NA | TRBJ2-5 | TRBV5-1 | CASRAGTYQETQYF | TGCGCCAGCAGGGCCGGGACTTACCAAGAGACCCAGTACTTC
TRBD1 | TRBJ1-2 | TRBV5-1 | CASSLEGASGGYTF | TGCGCCAGCAGCTTGGAGGGGGCTTCCGGTGGCTACACCTTC
TRBD1 | TRBJ1-6 | TRBV7-2 | CASSTGAAGYNSPLHF | TGTGCCAGCAGCACAGGGGCCGCTGGATATAATTCACCCCTCCACTTT
TRBD1 | TRBJ2-3 | TRBV6-1 | CASSETGAMAADTQYF | TGTGCCAGCAGTGAAACAGGGGCCATGGCGGCAGATACGCAGTATTTT
TRBD1 | TRBJ1-2 | TRBV29-1 | CSVTVRTGAYGYTF | TGCAGCGTTACCGTGAGGACAGGGGCGTATGGCTACACCTTC
TRBD2 | TRBJ2-2 | TRBV4-2 | CASSQEPGGGDTGELFF | TGTGCCAGCAGCCAGGAGCCGGGCGGGGGGGACACCGGGGAGCTGTTTTTT
NA | TRBJ1-1 | TRBV7-8 | CASSYTTGSFGTEAFF | TGTGCCAGCAGCTATACAACAGGGTCCTTCGGCACTGAAGCTTTCTTT
TRBD2 | TRBJ2-1 | TRBV9 | CASSERGEQFF | TGTGCCAGCAGCGAGCGGGGTGAGCAGTTCTTC
TRBD1 | TRBJ1-4 | TRBV30 | CAWSTSPGQRINEKLFF | TGTGCCTGGAGTACGTCCCCGGGACAGAGGATTAATGAAAAACTGTTTTTT
NA | TRBJ1-2 | TRBV19 | CASSLGQSTLYGYTF | TGTGCCAGTAGTTTAGGACAGTCGACCCTCTATGGCTACACCTTC
NA | TRBJ2-5 | TRBV20-1 | CSASRGGTQYF | TGCAGTGCTAGCCGAGGAGGGACCCAGTACTTC
TRBD1 | TRBJ1-1 | TRBV19 | CASSSDRGGNTEAFF | TGTGCCAGTTCATCGGACAGGGGGGGGAACACTGAAGCTTTCTTT
TRBD1 | TRBJ1-6 | TRBV5-6 | CASSSTGTGGVSPLHF | TGTGCCAGCAGCTCTACCGGGACAGGGGGCGTTTCACCCCTCCACTTT
NA | TRBJ2-7 | TRBV6-5 | CASSSGPSPGYEQYF | TGTGCCAGCAGTTCAGGGCCTAGTCCTGGCTACGAGCAGTACTTC
TRBD1 | TRBJ2-5 | TRBV28 | CASKGTGGWETQYF | TGTGCCAGTAAAGGGACAGGGGGTTGGGAGACCCAGTACTTC
NA | TRBJ2-7 | TRBV20-1 | CSAGVDSEQYF | TGCAGTGCCGGGGTAGATAGTGAGCAGTACTTC
TRBD1 | TRBJ2-2 | TRBV6-1 | CASSKGQGGPPSGELFF | TGTGCCAGCAGTAAAGGACAGGGCGGGCCCCCGTCCGGGGAGCTGTTTTTT
NA | TRBJ1-4 | TRBV4-1 | CASSQVGLTATNEKLFF | TGCGCCAGCAGCCAAGTGGGCCTCACGGCAACTAATGAAAAACTGTTTTTT
NA | TRBJ1-5 | TRBV6-1 | CASSVVGVGNQPQHF | TGTGCCAGCAGTGTTGTAGGGGTTGGCAATCAGCCCCAGCATTTT
TRBD1 | TRBJ1-1 | TRBV2 | CASRDRGWLGTEAFF | TGTGCCAGCCGGGACAGGGGTTGGCTGGGCACTGAAGCTTTCTTT
TRBD2 | TRBJ2-7 | TRBV4-1 | CASSLIAGASYEQYF | TGCGCCAGCAGCCTAATAGCGGGGGCCTCCTACGAGCAGTACTTC
NA | TRBJ2-2 | TRBV2 | CASRALAVGELFF | TGTGCCAGCAGGGCCCTAGCAGTCGGGGAGCTGTTTTTT
NA | TRBJ2-1 | TRBV6-5 | CASSYPHVETDNEQFF | TGTGCCAGCAGTTACCCCCATGTGGAGACCGACAATGAGCAGTTCTTC
NA | TRBJ2-7 | TRBV19 | CASSMGEWKEQYF | TGTGCCAGTAGTATGGGAGAATGGAAAGAGCAGTACTTC
TRBD1 | TRBJ2-2 | TRBV7-6 | CASSPQGAGELFF | TGTGCCAGCAGCCCGCAGGGGGCCGGGGAGCTGTTTTTT
NA | TRBJ1-5 | TRBV7-2 | CASSLGPGKSGINQPQHF | TGTGCCAGCAGCTTAGGACCGGGCAAGAGCGGTATTAATCAGCCCCAGCATTTT
NA | TRBJ1-2 | TRBV6-5 | CASSYGGPTVYGYTF | TGTGCCAGCAGTTACGGGGGCCCAACCGTCTATGGCTACACCTTC
TRBD1 | TRBJ2-7 | TRBV6-9 | CASSYDRGRRYEQYF | TGTGCCAGCAGTTACGACAGGGGAAGACGGTACGAGCAGTACTTC
NA | TRBJ1-2 | TRBV6-6 | CASSYDRQNYGYTF | TGTGCCAGCAGTTACGACAGACAAAACTATGGCTACACCTTC
NA | TRBJ1-1 | TRBV7-8 | CASSELNTEAFF | TGTGCCAGCAGTGAGTTGAACACTGAAGCTTTCTTT
NA | TRBJ1-1 | TRBV29-1 | CSVAEDNTEAFF | TGCAGCGTCGCGGAGGATAACACTGAAGCTTTCTTT
TRBD2 | TRBJ2-5 | TRBV28 | CASSFPSGLAGGQETQYF | TGTGCCAGCAGTTTTCCTTCGGGACTAGCGGGGGGGCAAGAGACCCAGTACTTC
NA | TRBJ2-7 | TRBV5-6 | CASSNRQDQKPYEQYF | TGTGCCAGCAGCAACCGACAGGACCAAAAACCTTACGAGCAGTACTTC
TRBD2 | TRBJ2-7 | TRBV2 | CASSARRGEYF | TGTGCCAGCAGTGCTAGGCGGGGGGAGTACTTC
TRBD2 | TRBJ2-7 | TRBV9 | CASNQRGGDYEQYF | TGTGCCAGCAACCAGCGGGGGGGGGACTACGAGCAGTACTTC
TRBD2 | TRBJ2-1 | TRBV30 | CAWSVRAGGNNEQFF | TGTGCCTGGAGTGTACGGGCGGGGGGGAACAATGAGCAGTTCTTC
TRBD2 | TRBJ2-1 | TRBV6-1 | CASSELAGGAYNEQFF | TGTGCCAGCAGTGAGCTAGCGGGGGGGGCCTACAATGAGCAGTTCTTC